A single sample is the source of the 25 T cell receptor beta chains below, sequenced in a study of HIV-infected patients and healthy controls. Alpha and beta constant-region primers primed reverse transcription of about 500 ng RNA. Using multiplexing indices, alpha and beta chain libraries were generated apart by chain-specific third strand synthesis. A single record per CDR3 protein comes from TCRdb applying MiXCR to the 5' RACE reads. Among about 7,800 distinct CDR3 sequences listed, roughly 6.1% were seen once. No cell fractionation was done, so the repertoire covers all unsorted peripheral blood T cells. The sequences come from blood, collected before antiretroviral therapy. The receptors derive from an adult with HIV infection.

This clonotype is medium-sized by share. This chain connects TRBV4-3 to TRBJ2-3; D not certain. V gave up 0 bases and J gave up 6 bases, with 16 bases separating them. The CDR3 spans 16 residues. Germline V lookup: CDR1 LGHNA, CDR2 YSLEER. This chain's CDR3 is CASSQDLQQGPDTQYF. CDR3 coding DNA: TGCGCCAGCAGCCAAGATTTGCAGCAAGGCCCTGATACGCAGTATTTT.

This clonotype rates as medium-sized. CDR3 DNA sequence: TGCAGCGTTGTCGGCAGGGGGCGATTAGATACGCAGTATTTT. Translated, it gives CSVVGRGRLDTQYF. The chain combines TRBV29-1 with TRBJ2-3, with 8 nucleotides matching TRBD1. This CDR3 is 14 amino acids long. The J segment lost 5 bases and the V segment lost 4 bases, leaving 8 bases of the junction unmatched. Germline CDR1 SQVTM, CDR2 ANQGSEA.

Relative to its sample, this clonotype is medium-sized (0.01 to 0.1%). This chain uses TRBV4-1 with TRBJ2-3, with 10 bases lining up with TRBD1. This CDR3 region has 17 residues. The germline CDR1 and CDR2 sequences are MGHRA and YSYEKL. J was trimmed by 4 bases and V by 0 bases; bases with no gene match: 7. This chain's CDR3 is CASSQEADRGLSDTQYF. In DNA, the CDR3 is TGCGCCAGCAGCCAAGAGGCCGACAGGGGGCTGTCAGATACGCAGTATTTT.

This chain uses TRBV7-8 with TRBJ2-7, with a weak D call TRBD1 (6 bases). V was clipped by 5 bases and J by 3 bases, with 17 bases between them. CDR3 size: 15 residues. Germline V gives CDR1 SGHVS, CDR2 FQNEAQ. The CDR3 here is CASSPQQGPSYEQYF. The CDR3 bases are TGTGCCAGCAGCCCTCAACAGGGACCCAGCTACGAGCAGTACTTC.

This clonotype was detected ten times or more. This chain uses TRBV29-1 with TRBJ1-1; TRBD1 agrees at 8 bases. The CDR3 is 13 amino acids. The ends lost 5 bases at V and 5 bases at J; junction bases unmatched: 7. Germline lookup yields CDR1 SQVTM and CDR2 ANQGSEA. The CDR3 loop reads CSVLTDRGTEAFF. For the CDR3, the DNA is TGCAGCGTTCTCACCGACAGGGGTACTGAAGCTTTCTTT. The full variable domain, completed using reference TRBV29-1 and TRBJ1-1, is SAVISQKPSRDICQRGTSLTIQCQVDSQVTMMFWYRQQPGQSLTLIATANQGSEATYESGFVIDKFPISRPNLTFSTLTVSNMSPEDSSIYLCSVLTDRGTEAFFGQGTRLTVV.

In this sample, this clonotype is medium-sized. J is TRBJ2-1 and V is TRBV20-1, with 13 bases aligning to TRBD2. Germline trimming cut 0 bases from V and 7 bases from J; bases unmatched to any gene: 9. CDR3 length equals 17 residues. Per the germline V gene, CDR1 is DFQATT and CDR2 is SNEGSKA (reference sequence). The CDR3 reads CSARETSGGGLRNEQFF. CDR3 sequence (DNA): TGCAGTGCTAGAGAAACTAGCGGGGGGGGATTAAGGAATGAGCAGTTCTTC.

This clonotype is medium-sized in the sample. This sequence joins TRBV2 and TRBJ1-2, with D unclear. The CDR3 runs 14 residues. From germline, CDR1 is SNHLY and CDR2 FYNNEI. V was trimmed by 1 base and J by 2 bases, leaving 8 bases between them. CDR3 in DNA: TGTGCCAGCAGTGAAGGGGAAGTGAACTATGGCTACACCTTC. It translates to CASSEGEVNYGYTF.

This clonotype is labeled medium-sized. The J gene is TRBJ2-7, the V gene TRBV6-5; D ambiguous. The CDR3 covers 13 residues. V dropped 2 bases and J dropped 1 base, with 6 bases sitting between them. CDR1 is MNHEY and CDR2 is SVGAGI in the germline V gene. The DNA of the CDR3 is TGTGCCAGCAGTTACAGGTATTCCTACGAGCAGTACTTC. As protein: CASSYRYSYEQYF.

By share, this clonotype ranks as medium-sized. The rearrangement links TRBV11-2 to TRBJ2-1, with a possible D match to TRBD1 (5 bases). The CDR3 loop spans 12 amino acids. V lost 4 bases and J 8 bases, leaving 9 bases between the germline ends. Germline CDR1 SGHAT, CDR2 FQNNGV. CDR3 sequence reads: CASSSDSDEQFF. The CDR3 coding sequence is TGTGCCAGCAGCTCCGACAGCGATGAGCAGTTCTTC.

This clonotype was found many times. The CDR3 nucleotides read TGTGCCAGCAGTCCCGGGACTAGCGGGTACAATGAGCAGTTCTTC. Protein: CASSPGTSGYNEQFF. This sequence joins TRBV6-5 and TRBJ2-1, with 12 bases identical to TRBD2. Germline V gene lookup returns CDR1 MNHEY and CDR2 SVGAGI. V trimming: 5 bases; J trimming: 4 bases; junction bases outside the gene matches: 3. The CDR3 runs to 15 residues.

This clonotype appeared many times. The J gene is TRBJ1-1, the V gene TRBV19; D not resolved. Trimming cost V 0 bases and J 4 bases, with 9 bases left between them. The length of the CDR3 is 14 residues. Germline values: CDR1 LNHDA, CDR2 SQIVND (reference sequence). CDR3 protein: CASSIEPRGTEAFF. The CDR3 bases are TGTGCCAGTAGTATAGAGCCGAGAGGCACTGAAGCTTTCTTT.

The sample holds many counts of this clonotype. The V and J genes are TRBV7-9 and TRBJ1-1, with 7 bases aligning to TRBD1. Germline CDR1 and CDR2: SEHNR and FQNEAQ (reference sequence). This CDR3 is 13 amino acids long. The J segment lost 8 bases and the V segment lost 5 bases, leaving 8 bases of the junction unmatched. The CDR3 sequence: CASSTTHRGEAFF. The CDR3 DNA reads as TGTGCCAGCAGCACCACCCACAGGGGAGAAGCTTTCTTT.

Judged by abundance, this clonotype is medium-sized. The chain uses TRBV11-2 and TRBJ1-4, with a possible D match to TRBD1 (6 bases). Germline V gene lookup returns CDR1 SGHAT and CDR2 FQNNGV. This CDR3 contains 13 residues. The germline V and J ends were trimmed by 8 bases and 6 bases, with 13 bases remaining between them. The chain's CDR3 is CASCVGGHEKLFF. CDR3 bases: TGTGCCAGCTGCGTAGGGGGACATGAAAAACTGTTTTTT.

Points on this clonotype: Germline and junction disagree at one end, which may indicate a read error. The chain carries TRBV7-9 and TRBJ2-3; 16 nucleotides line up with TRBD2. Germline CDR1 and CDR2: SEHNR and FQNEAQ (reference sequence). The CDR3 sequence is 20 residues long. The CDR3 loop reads CATSSPLGLAGGLVTDTQYF. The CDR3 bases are TGTGCCACCAGCTCTCCTTTGGGACTAGCGGGGGGGCTAGTCACAGATACGCAGTATTTT.

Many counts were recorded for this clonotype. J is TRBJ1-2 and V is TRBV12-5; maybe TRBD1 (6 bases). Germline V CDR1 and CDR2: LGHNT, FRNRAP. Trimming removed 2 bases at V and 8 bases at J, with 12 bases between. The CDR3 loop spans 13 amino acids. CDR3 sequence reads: CASGLSLGTGYTF. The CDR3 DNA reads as TGTGCTAGTGGTTTGTCACTGGGGACAGGCTACACCTTC.

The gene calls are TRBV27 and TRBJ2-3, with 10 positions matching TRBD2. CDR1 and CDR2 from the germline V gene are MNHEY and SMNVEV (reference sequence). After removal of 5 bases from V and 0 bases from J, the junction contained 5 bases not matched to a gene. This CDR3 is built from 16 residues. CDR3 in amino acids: CASSPLAGHSTDTQYF. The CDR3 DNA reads TGTGCCAGCAGTCCACTAGCGGGGCACAGCACAGATACGCAGTATTTT.

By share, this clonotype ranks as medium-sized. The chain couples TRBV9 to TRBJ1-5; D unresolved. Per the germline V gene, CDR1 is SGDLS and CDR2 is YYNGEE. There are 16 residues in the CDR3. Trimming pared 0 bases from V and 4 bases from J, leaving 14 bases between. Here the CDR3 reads CASSVGSATGNQPQHF. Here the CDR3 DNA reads TGTGCCAGCAGCGTAGGCTCCGCCACGGGGAATCAGCCCCAGCATTTT.

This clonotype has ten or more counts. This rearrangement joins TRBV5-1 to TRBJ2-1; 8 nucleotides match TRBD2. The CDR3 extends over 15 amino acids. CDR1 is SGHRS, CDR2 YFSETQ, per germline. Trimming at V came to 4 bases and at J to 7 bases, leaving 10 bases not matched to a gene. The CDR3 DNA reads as TGCGCCAGCAGCATGGGACTAGGCGAAGGGAATGAGCAGTTCTTC. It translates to CASSMGLGEGNEQFF.

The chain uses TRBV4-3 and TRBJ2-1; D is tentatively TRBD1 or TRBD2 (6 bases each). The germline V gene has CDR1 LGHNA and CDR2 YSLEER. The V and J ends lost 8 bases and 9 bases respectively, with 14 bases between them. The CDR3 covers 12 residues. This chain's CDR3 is CASQKRGAEQFF. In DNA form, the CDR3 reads TGCGCCAGCCAAAAAAGGGGGGCTGAGCAGTTCTTC.

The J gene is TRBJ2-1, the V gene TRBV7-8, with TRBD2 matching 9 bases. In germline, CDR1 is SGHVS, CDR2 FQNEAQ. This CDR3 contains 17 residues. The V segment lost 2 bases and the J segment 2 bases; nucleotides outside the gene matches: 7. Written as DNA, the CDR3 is TGTGCCAGCAGCTTACAGGGGCGGGGGGGCCCCTACAATGAGCAGTTCTTC. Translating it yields CASSLQGRGGPYNEQFF.

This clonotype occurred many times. DNA for the CDR3: TGCGCCAGCAGTTCGCAATGGACGGATGAAGCTTTCTTT. Its protein is CASSSQWTDEAFF. The V gene is TRBV5-1, the J gene TRBJ1-1; no reliable D call. Trimming shortened V by 5 bases and J by 7 bases, and 15 bases separated the two germline ends. The CDR3 has 13 residues. Germline V gene sequence: CDR1 SGHRS, CDR2 YFSETQ.

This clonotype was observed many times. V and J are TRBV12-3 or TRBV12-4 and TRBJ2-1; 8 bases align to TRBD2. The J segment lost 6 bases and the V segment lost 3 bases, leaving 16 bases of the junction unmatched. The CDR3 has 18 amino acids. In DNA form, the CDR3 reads TGTGCCAGCAGTTTCCCCCAGTCCGGGACTAGTGTGGGCAATGAGCAGTTCTTC. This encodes CASSFPQSGTSVGNEQFF.

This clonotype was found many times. CDR3 amino acids: CASSQGGTGGNEQFF. The CDR3 nucleotides read TGTGCCAGCAGCCAAGGAGGGACAGGGGGCAATGAGCAGTTCTTC. The chain joins TRBV3-1 to TRBJ2-1; TRBD1 matches 11 bases. With V trimmed by 1 base and J by 6 bases, 2 bases remained unmatched. This CDR3 is 15 amino acids long. From germline, CDR1 is LGHDT and CDR2 YNNKEL (reference sequence).

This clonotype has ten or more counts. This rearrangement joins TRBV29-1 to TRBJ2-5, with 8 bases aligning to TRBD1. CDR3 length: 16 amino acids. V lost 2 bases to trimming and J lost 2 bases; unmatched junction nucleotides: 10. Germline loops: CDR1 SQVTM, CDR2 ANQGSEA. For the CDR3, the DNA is TGCAGCGTTGAATTCGATCCGGACAGGGAACAAGAGACCCAGTACTTC. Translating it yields CSVEFDPDREQETQYF.

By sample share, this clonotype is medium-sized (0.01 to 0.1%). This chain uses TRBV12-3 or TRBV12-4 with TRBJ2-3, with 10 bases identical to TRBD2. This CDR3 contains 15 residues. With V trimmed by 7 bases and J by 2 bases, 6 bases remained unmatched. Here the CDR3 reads CASTTLAGVTDTQYF. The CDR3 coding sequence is TGTGCCAGCACAACCCTAGCGGGGGTCACAGATACGCAGTATTTT.